The 32 T cell receptor beta chains given below trace back to one sample, sequenced in a study of Tregs in tolerant kidney transplant recipients (dated by TCRdb to the late 2010s). Sample time point, as interpreted from the label and publication: blood sample drawn before combined kidney and bone marrow transplant. Library preparation employed the immunoSEQ multiplex PCR assay. TCRdb retrieved this table from immuneACCESS and kept in-frame rearrangements only. Not all clones are present; in checked studies, unresolved V genes account for under half, and no reason is known for the remainder. Per the sample table, the count is about 48,000 clones. The ten most abundant clones make up around 0.91% of the sample. This material consisted of CD4+ T cells from blood, taken before the transplant. The receptors stem from a human donor who received a combined kidney and bone marrow transplant.

The CDR3 protein is CASRNRVGDEKLFF. Incomplete CDR3 DNA: TGTGCCAGCAGGAACAGGGTAGGAGATGAAAAA. This chain connects TRBV2 to TRBJ1-4, with D possibly TRBD1 on 6 matching bases. The CDR3 extends 3 residues past the end of the read, so its final part is completed from the germline J gene. This CDR3 comprises 14 residues. The germline CDR1 and CDR2 sequences are SNHLY and FYNNEI. Trimming left V 6 bases short and J 6 bases short, with 14 bases between. Based on the CDR3 plus reference TRBV2 and TRBJ1-4, the full variable domain is EPEVTQTPSHQVTQMGQEVILRCVPISNHLYFYWYRQILGQKVEFLVSFYNNEISEKSEIFDDQFSVERPDGSNFTLKIRSTKLEDSAMYFCASRNRVGDEKLFFGSGTQLSVL.

On this clone itself: The CDR3 end is not reached by the read, which stops 3 residues before it; the germline J gene fills it in. The chain is built from TRBV19 and TRBJ2-1; TRBD1 agrees at 7 bases. The CDR3 is 13 residues long. J gave up 7 bases and V 5 bases, and 5 bases lay outside the gene matches. CDR1 and CDR2 (germline): LNHDA, SQIVND (reference sequence). CDR3 sequence reads: CASSLRQGNEQFF. The CDR3 bases that were read are TGTGCCAGTAGTCTTCGACAGGGTAATGAG.

Regarding this clone: With the read ending 3 residues before the CDR3 end, the germline J gene is used to fill in that end. The genes are TRBV7-2 and TRBJ1-6; TRBD1 might be the D (6 bases). Germline-derived CDR1 and CDR2 are SGHTA and FQGNSA. V was clipped by 8 bases and J by 5 bases, with 13 bases between them. The CDR3 runs 14 residues. The covered CDR3 bases are TGTGCCAGCCGAACAGGGTTAGATAATTCACCC. Protein product: CASRTGLDNSP. The CDR3 in its entirety is CASRTGLDNSPLHF.

In the case of this clone: The DNA ends 3 residues before the CDR3 does, and the rest of the CDR3 is filled in from the germline J gene. V is TRBV7-8 and J is TRBJ2-7; 10 bases fit TRBD2. Trimming removed 2 bases from V and 0 bases from J; junction bases left unmatched: 10. CDR3 length equals 18 residues. Germline-derived CDR1 and CDR2 are SGHVS and FQNEAQ. CDR3: CASSLPFRLAGNSYEQYF. Incomplete CDR3 DNA: TGTGCCAGCAGCTTACCGTTTAGACTAGCGGGCAACTCCTACGAG.

Points on this clone: Coverage ceases 3 residues before the CDR3 finishes, and the germline J gene fills in the end. The J gene is TRBJ2-3, the V gene TRBV10-3, with TRBD2 matching 8 bases. This CDR3 region has 13 residues. Germline trimming cut 6 bases from V and 4 bases from J; bases unmatched to any gene: 3. CDR1 ENHRY and CDR2 SYGVKD come from the germline V gene. The CDR3 here is CAIRAGGSDTQYF. Partial CDR3 DNA: TGTGCCATCAGGGCGGGAGGCTCAGATACG.

The CDR3 spells CAISESIGQGEKAFF. CDR3 bases read: TGTGCCATCAGTGAGTCGATAGGGCAAGGGGAGAAA. V and J are TRBV10-3 and TRBJ1-1; tentatively, D is TRBD1 (5 bases). The read terminates 3 residues before the CDR3 end, so the remaining end is supplied by the germline J gene. This CDR3 is 15 amino acids long. Looked up from germline, CDR1 is ENHRY and CDR2 is SYGVKD.

As for this clone: Coverage ceases 3 residues before the CDR3 finishes, and the germline J gene fills in the end. The chain recombines TRBV7-2 with TRBJ2-3; the D is unclear. The germline gives CDR1 SGHTA, CDR2 FQGNSA. The V end lost 1 base, the J end lost 1 base, and 6 bases lay between the germline ends. There are 14 residues in the CDR3. CDR3 bases read: TGTGCCAGCAGCTTAGGGCTAGGCACAGATACG. Translating it yields CASSLGLGTDT. The CDR3, in full, reads CASSLGLGTDTQYF.

Worth noting for this clone: The CDR3 end lies 3 residues beyond the end of the read and is filled in from the germline J gene. The chain employs TRBV30 and TRBJ2-2; D may be TRBD2 (6 bases). V was cut by 2 bases and J by 1 base, with 11 bases left in between. The V gene's germline CDR1 is GTSNPN and CDR2 SVGIG (reference sequence). CDR3 length: 15 residues. The CDR3 loop is CAWSPPGGNTGELFF. The CDR3 bases that were read are TGTGCCTGGAGTCCCCCCGGGGGGAACACCGGGGAG.

Of note for this clone: Coverage ceases 3 residues before the CDR3 finishes, and the germline J gene fills in the end. This rearrangement joins TRBV6-2 or TRBV6-3 to TRBJ1-5; possibly TRBD1 for D (5 bases). The germline V and J ends were trimmed by 5 bases and 0 bases, with 11 bases remaining between them. There are 15 residues in the CDR3. The germline CDR1 and CDR2 sequences are MNHEY and SVGEGT. CDR3 residues: CASSPDSLSNQPQHF. The DNA read from the CDR3 is TGTGCCAGCAGTCCTGACAGCCTTAGCAATCAGCCC.

Worth noting for this clone: The observed sequence ends 3 residues before the CDR3 terminus, with the missing tail filled in from the germline J gene. The chain is built from TRBV5-1 and TRBJ1-6, with D tentatively TRBD1 (6 bases). Germline CDR1 reads SGHRS; CDR2 reads YFSETQ. Trimming shortened V by 5 bases and J by 0 bases, and 15 bases separated the two germline ends. CDR3 length: 17 residues. This chain's CDR3 is CASRSGEMSSYNSPLHF. The DNA read from the CDR3 is TGCGCCAGCAGGTCAGGGGAGATGAGCTCCTATAATTCACCC.

As to this clone: Sequencing ends 3 residues short of the CDR3 end; the germline J gene provides the rest. This chain uses TRBV20-1 with TRBJ2-2, with D possibly being TRBD2 (5 bases). V was cut by 0 bases and J by 9 bases, with 20 bases left in between. Germline loops: CDR1 DFQATT, CDR2 SNEGSKA (reference sequence). CDR3 length equals 16 residues. CDR3 DNA, as far as it was read: TGCAGTGCTAGAGAGGCAGGAGGAGGATTTGCCCGGGAG. It translates to CSAREAGGGFARE. The entire CDR3 is CSAREAGGGFARELFF.

Concerning this clone itself: The read halts 3 residues ahead of the CDR3 end, with the missing end drawn from the germline J gene. The genes are TRBV7-3 and TRBJ2-7, with D tentatively TRBD1 (6 bases). V shed 1 base and J shed 1 base, with 8 bases lying between them. Germline-derived CDR1 and CDR2 are SGHTA and FQGTGA. This CDR3 is built from 14 residues. The sequenced part of the CDR3 DNA is TGTGCCAGCAGCTTAAACACAGGGTCCTACGAG. This codes for CASSLNTGSYE. The full CDR3 protein is CASSLNTGSYEQYF.

Regarding this clone: The read terminates 3 residues ahead of where the CDR3 ends, so the germline J gene completes it. The V gene is TRBV5-1, the J gene TRBJ2-6; D might be TRBD1 (6 bases). Per germline, CDR1 SGHRS and CDR2 YFSETQ. V was pared by 4 bases and J by 0 bases, with 11 bases between. The CDR3 is 16 residues long. The sequenced CDR3 bases are TGCGCCAGCAGCCCCCAGACAGGCTCTGGGGCCAACGTC. Residues: CASSPQTGSGANV. The full CDR3 is CASSPQTGSGANVLTF.

As concerns this clone: The read comes to an end 3 residues before the CDR3 does, leaving the germline J gene to fill in the end. The V and J genes are TRBV18 and TRBJ2-1, with a possible D match to TRBD2 (5 bases). CDR1 is KGHSH, CDR2 LQKENI, per germline. The V end was cut by 8 bases, the J end by 9 bases, with 20 bases between. The CDR3 sequence is 14 residues long. The CDR3 loop reads CASAVGDSRLEQFF. The CDR3 bases that were read are TGTGCCAGCGCCGTCGGGGATAGCAGGCTTGAG.

Notes on this clone: Coverage ceases 3 residues before the CDR3 finishes, and the germline J gene fills in the end. The chain recombines TRBV7-2 with TRBJ2-7, with 8 bases fitting TRBD1. Unmatched junction bases numbered 7, after V lost 4 bases and J lost 2 bases. The V gene's germline CDR1 is SGHTA and CDR2 FQGNSA. The CDR3 is 15 residues long. The CDR3 region is CASSYTGTGAYEQYF. The part of the CDR3 DNA that was read is TGTGCCAGCAGCTACACCGGGACAGGAGCCTACGAG.

A note on this clone: Coverage ceases 3 residues before the CDR3 finishes, and the germline J gene fills in the end. This chain joins TRBV2 and TRBJ2-2; D uncertain. The CDR3 extends over 15 amino acids. The V and J ends lost 4 bases and 4 bases respectively, with 13 bases between them. Germline lookup yields CDR1 SNHLY and CDR2 FYNNEI. The sequenced part of the CDR3 DNA is TGTGCCAGCAGTGGACCTAGTATAGGCACCGGGGAG. Residues: CASSGPSIGTGE. The complete CDR3 reads CASSGPSIGTGELFF.

Turning to this clone: The read falls 3 residues short of the CDR3 end, and the missing part is taken from the germline J gene. The rearrangement uses TRBV19 and TRBJ2-1, with 12 bases lining up with TRBD2. V trimming: 5 bases; J trimming: 7 bases; junction bases outside the gene matches: 6. The CDR3 covers 15 residues. Per the germline V gene, CDR1 is LNHDA and CDR2 is SQIVND (reference sequence). The sequenced part of the CDR3 DNA is TGTGCCAGTAGTTCCCGGACTAGCGGGAAAAATGAG. Amino acid sequence: CASSSRTSGKNE. The whole CDR3 is CASSSRTSGKNEQFF.

As concerns this clone: Sequencing ends 3 residues short of the CDR3 end; the germline J gene provides the rest. This chain links TRBV5-1 with TRBJ2-2, with TRBD2 matching over 12 bases. CDR3 length equals 15 residues. From germline, CDR1 is SGHRS and CDR2 YFSETQ. After removal of 5 bases from V and 4 bases from J, the junction contained 3 bases not matched to a gene. CDR3 in amino acids: CASRPSGRGTGELFF. Partial CDR3 DNA: TGCGCCAGCAGACCTAGCGGGAGGGGCACCGGGGAG. The full variable domain, in which reference TRBV5-1 and TRBJ2-2 provide the parts outside the CDR3, is KAGVTQTPRYLIKTRGQQVTLSCSPISGHRSVSWYQQTPGQGLQFLFEYFSETQRNKGNFPGRFSGRQFSNSRSEMNVSTLELGDSALYLCASRPSGRGTGELFFGEGSRLTVL.

To note about this clone: The read falls 3 residues short of the CDR3 end, and the missing part is taken from the germline J gene. The chain has TRBV7-9 and TRBJ1-1; D possibly corresponds to TRBD1 (5 bases). Germline assignment: CDR1 SEHNR and CDR2 FQNEAQ (reference sequence). The CDR3 covers 13 residues. V was pared by 1 base and J by 5 bases, with 8 bases between. CDR3 DNA, as far as it was read: TGTGCCAGCAGCTTAGTGCCAGGGACTGAA. Translation: CASSLVPGTE. The full-length CDR3 reads as CASSLVPGTEAFF.

With regard to this clone: The observed sequence ends 3 residues before the CDR3 terminus, with the missing tail filled in from the germline J gene. The chain has TRBV6-2 or TRBV6-3 and TRBJ2-2, with 9 bases aligning to TRBD1. This CDR3 is 16 amino acids long. The V gene's germline CDR1 is MNHEY and CDR2 SVGEGT. The J segment lost 4 bases and the V segment lost 0 bases, leaving 3 bases of the junction unmatched. The CDR3 protein is CASSYSTGGSTGELFF. CDR3 bases read: TGTGCCAGCAGTTACTCGACAGGGGGAAGCACCGGGGAG.

The CDR3 spells CASSYNSGRGDTQYF. The CDR3 DNA, read in part, is TGTGCCAGCAGCTACAATAGCGGGAGAGGAGATACG. J is TRBJ2-3 and V is TRBV11-2; 9 bases line up with TRBD2. The read gets to within 3 residues of the CDR3 end, and the germline J gene fills in the rest. The germline gives CDR1 SGHAT, CDR2 FQNNGV. V dropped 4 bases and J dropped 5; count of bases not matched to a gene: 7. The CDR3 is 15 amino acids. Combining the CDR3 with reference TRBV11-2 and TRBJ2-3 gives the whole variable domain EAGVAQSPRYKIIEKRQSVAFWCNPISGHATLYWYQQILGQGPKLLIQFQNNGVVDDSQLPKDRFSAERLKGVDSTLKIQPAKLEDSAVYLCASSYNSGRGDTQYFGPGTRLTVL.

CDR3: CANRRTVSTDTQYF. The sequenced part of the CDR3 DNA is TGTGCCAACAGACGGACAGTTAGCACAGATACG. The chain uses TRBV2 and TRBJ2-3; possibly TRBD1 for D (6 bases). The CDR3 end is not reached by the read, which stops 3 residues before it; the germline J gene fills it in. The CDR3 is 14 residues long. CDR1 and CDR2 from the germline V gene are SNHLY and FYNNEI. V was cut by 10 bases and J by 0 bases, with 14 bases left in between.

Notes on this clone: The DNA ends 3 residues before the CDR3 does, and the rest of the CDR3 is filled in from the germline J gene. The gene calls are TRBV20-1 and TRBJ2-3, with D uncertain. This CDR3 has 14 amino acids. Germline lookup yields CDR1 DFQATT and CDR2 SNEGSKA (reference sequence). Trimming removed 5 bases at V and 2 bases at J, with 14 bases between. The CDR3 DNA, read in part, is TGCAGTGCTTCTCCCCCCGACAACACAGATACG. Translated: CSASPPDNTDT. The full CDR3 protein is CSASPPDNTDTQYF.

With regard to this clone: Read sequence stops 3 residues before the CDR3 end, and the germline J gene provides the missing end. The chain combines TRBV7-6 with TRBJ1-4, with D tentatively TRBD1 (6 bases). CDR1 and CDR2 (germline): SGHVS, FNYEAQ. V lost 4 bases to trimming and J lost 0 bases, with 12 bases between them. The CDR3 covers 16 residues. The CDR3 bases that were read are TGTGCCAGCAGCTCGACAGGCCGCGCAACTAATGAAAAA. Its translation is CASSSTGRATNEK. In full, the CDR3 reads CASSSTGRATNEKLFF.

With respect to this clone: The observed sequence ends 3 residues before the CDR3 terminus, with the missing tail filled in from the germline J gene. The chain employs TRBV4-1 and TRBJ1-2; 7 bases line up with TRBD1. From germline, CDR1 is MGHRA and CDR2 YSYEKL. The length of the CDR3 is 15 residues. V was pared by 4 bases and J by 2 bases, with 7 bases of the junction left unmatched. The CDR3 spells CASSPGGQPNYGYTF. Incomplete CDR3 DNA: TGCGCCAGCAGCCCAGGGGGGCAACCCAACTATGGC.

Comments on this clone: Coverage ceases 3 residues before the CDR3 finishes, and the germline J gene fills in the end. This chain uses TRBV5-1 with TRBJ1-4, with 7 bases aligning to TRBD1. V lost 4 bases and J lost 7; bases outside the gene matches: 10. Germline V CDR1 and CDR2: SGHRS, YFSETQ. This CDR3 contains 15 residues. The CDR3 protein is CASSQQQGTGEKLFF. The covered CDR3 bases are TGCGCCAGCAGCCAGCAACAGGGGACGGGTGAAAAA.

Points on this clone: The CDR3 end falls 3 residues outside the read, so it is completed with the germline J gene. This chain uses TRBV19 with TRBJ1-1; 7 positions match TRBD1. The germline V gene has CDR1 LNHDA and CDR2 SQIVND (reference sequence). This CDR3 is 14 amino acids long. V shed 5 bases and J 4 bases; nucleotides not matched to a gene: 7. CDR3 DNA, as far as it was read: TGTGCCAGTAGTTTCCAAGGGGGCCTCACTGAA. Its protein is CASSFQGGLTE. In full, the CDR3 reads CASSFQGGLTEAFF.

Note on this clone: The read terminates 3 residues ahead of where the CDR3 ends, so the germline J gene completes it. The chain links TRBV5-6 to TRBJ1-5; no firm D call. Trimming took off 3 bases at V and 7 bases at J, with 8 bases between the two ends. The CDR3 is 12 residues long. In germline, CDR1 is SGHDT, CDR2 YYEEEE. CDR3 region: CASSSPYQPQHF. The covered CDR3 bases are TGTGCCAGCAGCTCCCCCTACCAGCCC. The variable domain in full, completed from reference TRBV5-6 and TRBJ1-5, reads DAGVTQSPTHLIKTRGQQVTLRCSPKSGHDTVSWYQQALGQGPQFIFQYYEEEERQRGNFPDRFSGHQFPNYSSELNVNALLLGDSALYLCASSSPYQPQHFGDGTRLSIL.

With regard to this clone: The CDR3 extends 3 residues past the end of the read, so its final part is completed from the germline J gene. The rearrangement joins TRBV7-3 to TRBJ2-1; TRBD2 might be the D (6 bases). Looked up from germline, CDR1 is SGHTA and CDR2 is FQGTGA. Trimming pared 2 bases from V and 6 bases from J, leaving 11 bases between. The CDR3 spans 14 residues. The CDR3 here is CASSLAGRRNEQFF. The sequenced CDR3 bases are TGTGCCAGCAGCTTAGCGGGGAGGCGCAATGAG.

On this clone itself: Read coverage stops 3 residues before the CDR3 terminus; the germline J gene supplies the remainder. The chain has TRBV18 and TRBJ1-6, with 9 nucleotides matching TRBD1. Germline V CDR1 and CDR2: KGHSH, LQKENI. Trimming cost V 4 bases and J 5 bases; bases outside gene matches: 3. There are 15 residues in the CDR3. The CDR3 DNA, read in part, is TGTGCCAGCTCACGACGGACAGGGGATAATTCACCC. It is translated as CASSRRTGDNSP. The whole CDR3 sequence is CASSRRTGDNSPLHF.

Turning to this clone: The read finishes 3 residues shy of the CDR3 end, and the germline J gene is used to complete it. The chain has TRBV20-1 and TRBJ2-3, with a tentative D call TRBD2 (5 bases). This CDR3 comprises 16 residues. Germline-derived CDR1 and CDR2 are DFQATT and SNEGSKA (reference sequence). Trimming took off 0 bases at V and 2 bases at J, with 15 bases between the two ends. CDR3 sequence: CSARDPLLGITDTQYF. The CDR3 DNA, read in part, is TGCAGTGCTAGAGATCCTTTACTAGGTATCACAGATACG.

As for this clone: The read ends 3 residues shy of where the CDR3 ends; the end is completed using the germline J gene. The chain employs TRBV6-1 and TRBJ2-1; D not certain. V gave up 1 base and J gave up 1 base, with 8 bases separating them. This CDR3 has 15 amino acids. The germline V gene encodes CDR1 MNHNS and CDR2 SASEGT. This CDR3 reads CASSEGLQSYNEQFF. Incomplete CDR3 DNA: TGTGCCAGCAGTGAAGGGTTGCAGTCCTACAATGAG.